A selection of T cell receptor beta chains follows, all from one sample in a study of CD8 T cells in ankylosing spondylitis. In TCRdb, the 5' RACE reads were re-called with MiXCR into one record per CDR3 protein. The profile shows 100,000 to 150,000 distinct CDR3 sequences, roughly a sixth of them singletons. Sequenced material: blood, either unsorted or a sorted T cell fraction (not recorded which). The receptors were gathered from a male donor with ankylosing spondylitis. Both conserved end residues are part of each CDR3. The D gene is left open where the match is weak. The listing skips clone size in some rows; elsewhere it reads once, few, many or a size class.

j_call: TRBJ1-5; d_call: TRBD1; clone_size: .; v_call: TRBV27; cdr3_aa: CASSLFGDSLSNQPQHF; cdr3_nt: TGTGCCAGCAGTTTATTTGGGGACAGCCTAAGCAATCAGCCCCAGCATTTT
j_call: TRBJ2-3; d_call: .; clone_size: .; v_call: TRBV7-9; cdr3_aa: CASSLMGQTDTQYF; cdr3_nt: TGTGCCAGCAGCTTAATGGGTCAGACAGATACGCAGTATTTT
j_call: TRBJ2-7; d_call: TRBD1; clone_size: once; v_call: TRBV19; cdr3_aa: CASRRGTGTPSAYEQYF; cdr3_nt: TGTGCCAGTAGAAGGGGGACAGGGACACCGTCGGCCTACGAGCAGTACTTC
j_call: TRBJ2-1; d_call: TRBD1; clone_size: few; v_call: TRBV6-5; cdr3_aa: CASSSGQGFGNEQFF; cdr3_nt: TGTGCCAGCAGTTCGGGACAGGGGTTTGGGAATGAGCAGTTCTTC
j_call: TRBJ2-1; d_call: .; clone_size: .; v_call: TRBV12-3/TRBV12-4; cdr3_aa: CASRDIIHGNEQFF; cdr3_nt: TGTGCCAGCAGAGATATAATACACGGCAATGAGCAGTTCTTC
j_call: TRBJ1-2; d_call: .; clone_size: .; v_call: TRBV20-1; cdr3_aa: CSARSGMGGYTF; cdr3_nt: TGCAGTGCTAGAAGCGGGATGGGTGGCTACACCTTC
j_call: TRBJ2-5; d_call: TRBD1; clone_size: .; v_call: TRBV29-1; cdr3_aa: CSVEGDRGWETQYF; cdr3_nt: TGCAGCGTTGAAGGGGACAGGGGGTGGGAGACCCAGTACTTC
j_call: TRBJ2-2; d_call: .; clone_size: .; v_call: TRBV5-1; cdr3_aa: CASKLETGELFF; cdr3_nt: TGCGCCAGCAAGTTGGAAACCGGGGAGCTGTTTTTT
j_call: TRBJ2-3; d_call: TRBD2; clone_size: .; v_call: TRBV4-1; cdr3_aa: CASSQDGGRATFTDTQYF; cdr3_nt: TGCGCCAGCAGCCAAGACGGCGGGAGGGCCACCTTCACAGATACGCAGTATTTT
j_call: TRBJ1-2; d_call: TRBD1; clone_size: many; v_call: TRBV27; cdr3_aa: CASSPTGTANYGYTF; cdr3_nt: TGTGCCAGCAGCCCTACCGGGACAGCTAACTATGGCTACACCTTC
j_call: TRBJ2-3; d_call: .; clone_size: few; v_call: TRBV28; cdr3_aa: CASSRSASTDTQYF; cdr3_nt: TGTGCCAGCAGTCGGAGCGCCTCCACAGATACGCAGTATTTT
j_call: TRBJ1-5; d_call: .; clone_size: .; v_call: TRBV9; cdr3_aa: CASNIWDGNQPQHF; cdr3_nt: TGTGCCAGCAACATCTGGGACGGCAATCAGCCCCAGCATTTT
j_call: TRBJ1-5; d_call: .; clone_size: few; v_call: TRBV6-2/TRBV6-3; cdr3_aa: CASRSGYQPQHF; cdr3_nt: TGTGCCAGCAGATCGGGGTATCAGCCCCAGCATTTT
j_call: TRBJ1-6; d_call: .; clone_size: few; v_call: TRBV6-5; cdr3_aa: CASSYLRDTNSPLHF; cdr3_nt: TGTGCCAGCAGTTACCTCCGGGACACAAATTCACCCCTCCACTTT
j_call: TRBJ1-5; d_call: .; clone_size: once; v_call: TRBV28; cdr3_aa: CASSQNSNQPQHF; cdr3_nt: TGTGCCAGCAGCCAGAATAGCAATCAGCCCCAGCATTTT